One and the same sample provided the 23 T cell receptor beta chains below, sequenced in a study of blood T cell repertoires in COVID-19. The assay was immunoSEQ multiplex PCR, and TCRdb's table has in-frame clones only and misses some. In the table there are hundreds of thousands of clones, more than 75% of which are singletons. The sample taken for sequencing was peripheral blood. The receptor set was obtained from a woman aged 55-69 years with COVID-19, enrolled during active disease.

The rearrangement links TRBV28 to TRBJ1-6, with D perhaps TRBD1 (5 bases). The CDR3 sequence is 13 residues long. Germline CDR1 is MDHEN and CDR2 is SYDVKM. V lost 5 bases, J lost 13 bases, and 15 bases lay in between. CDR3: CASSGEGILPLHF. CDR3 DNA: TGTGCCAGCAGTGGGGAGGGGATTCTCCCCCTCCACTTT.

The chain has TRBV15 and TRBJ1-4, with D uncertain. The length of the CDR3 is 14 residues. With 5 bases removed from V and 3 bases from J, the gap between germline ends came to 10 bases. Germline CDR1 reads LNHNV; CDR2 reads YYDKDF (reference sequence). CDR3 protein: CATSLTGSNEKLFF. The CDR3 DNA follows: TGTGCCACCAGCCTGACTGGCTCTAATGAAAAACTGTTTTTT.

V usage is TRBV30 and J usage is TRBJ2-7; 8 positions match TRBD1. Germline V gives CDR1 GTSNPN, CDR2 SVGIG (reference sequence). The CDR3 is made up of 12 amino acids. Trimming took 7 bases from V and 2 from J; bases not matched to a gene: 4. CDR3 nucleotide sequence: TGTGCCTACTCGGACAGGGCCTACGAGCAGTACTTC. It codes for CAYSDRAYEQYF.

For this clone: Distinct nucleotide sequences in the sample also encode this CDR3. The J gene is TRBJ1-1, the V gene TRBV2, with a tentative D call TRBD1 (5 bases). The V end was cut by 5 bases, the J end by 2 bases, with 9 bases between. Germline V gives CDR1 SNHLY, CDR2 FYNNEI. The CDR3 length is 13 residues. CDR3 amino acids: CASSRQGNTEAFF. The CDR3 DNA sequence: TGTGCCAGCAGTCGGCAGGGAAACACTGAAGCTTTCTTT.

CDR3 sequence: CASSTGQGWGLSSYNEQFF. CDR3 DNA: TGTGCCAGCAGTACAGGACAGGGATGGGGCCTGAGCTCCTACAATGAGCAGTTCTTC. The chain combines TRBV6-2 or TRBV6-3 with TRBJ2-1, with 8 bases lining up with TRBD1. J was trimmed by 0 bases and V by 5 bases; bases with no gene match: 15. The germline CDR1 and CDR2 sequences are MNHEY and SVGEGT. This CDR3 has 19 amino acids.

CDR3 in amino acids: CASSERIAGPHNEQFF. The CDR3 DNA reads TGCGCCAGCAGTGAAAGGATAGCGGGGCCCCACAATGAGCAGTTCTTC. The V call is TRBV10-1, the J call TRBJ2-1; the match to TRBD2 covers 8 bases. CDR1 is WNHNN, CDR2 SYGVQD, per germline (reference sequence). The CDR3 is 16 residues long. Unmatched junction bases numbered 9, after V lost 3 bases and J lost 5 bases.

The chain couples TRBV7-2 to TRBJ2-5; 7 nucleotides agree with TRBD1. CDR1 and CDR2 from the germline V gene are SGHTA and FQGNSA. The CDR3 runs 17 residues. Germline trimming cut 2 bases from V and 1 base from J; bases unmatched to any gene: 10. The CDR3 DNA reads TGTGCCAGCAGCTTATCCCGCCCAGGGGGAGCCCAAGAGACCCAGTACTTC. Protein product: CASSLSRPGGAQETQYF.

V and J are TRBV4-2 and TRBJ2-1; D not resolved. The germline V and J ends were trimmed by 4 bases and 8 bases, with 12 bases remaining between them. Germline CDR1 LGHNA, CDR2 YNFKEQ. The CDR3 is 13 amino acids. As DNA, the CDR3 is TGTGCCAGCAGCCGCCCCGCACGAGATGAGCAGTTCTTC. Its translation: CASSRPARDEQFF.

This sequence joins TRBV7-6 and TRBJ2-2; 8 nucleotides match TRBD1. The CDR3 totals 15 residues. Germline lookup yields CDR1 SGHVS and CDR2 FNYEAQ. V trimming: 5 bases; J trimming: 3 bases; junction bases outside the gene matches: 5. The CDR3: CASSPRGPDTGELFF. CDR3 in DNA: TGTGCCAGCAGCCCCAGGGGGCCTGACACCGGGGAGCTGTTTTTT.

The chain carries TRBV5-6 and TRBJ1-2; D is undetermined. V lost 4 bases and J 4 bases, leaving 11 bases between the germline ends. The CDR3 totals 13 residues. Germline CDR1 and CDR2: SGHDT and YYEEEE. The CDR3 region has the DNA TGTGCCAGCAGCCTCGGGAGGGCCTATGGCTACACCTTC. Translated: CASSLGRAYGYTF.

V is TRBV2 and J is TRBJ1-5, with D unresolved. Looked up from germline, CDR1 is SNHLY and CDR2 is FYNNEI. The CDR3 is 14 residues long. V was cut by 4 bases and J by 2 bases, with 9 bases left in between. The chain's CDR3 is CASSASWGNQPQHF. CDR3 DNA sequence: TGTGCCAGCAGTGCTAGCTGGGGCAATCAGCCCCAGCATTTT.

J is TRBJ1-6 and V is TRBV3-1 (or the pseudogene TRBV3-2); TRBD1 matches at 7 bases. The CDR3 runs to 16 residues. Germline CDR1 reads LGHDT; CDR2 reads YNNKEL (reference sequence). V lost 6 bases and J lost 0; bases outside the gene matches: 5. The CDR3 protein is CASRPTGSSYNSPLHF. DNA for the CDR3: TGTGCCAGCAGACCGACAGGGAGCTCCTATAATTCACCCCTCCACTTT.

The gene calls are TRBV4-2 and TRBJ1-2; tentatively, D is TRBD1 (5 bases). V shed 2 bases and J shed 1 base, with 11 bases lying between them. The CDR3 is made up of 15 amino acids. Germline values: CDR1 LGHNA, CDR2 YNFKEQ. The CDR3 sequence is CASSQPQGGNYGYTF. The CDR3 coding sequence is TGTGCCAGCAGCCAACCCCAGGGCGGTAACTATGGCTACACCTTC.

The V call is TRBV5-6, the J call TRBJ1-6, with D uncertain. CDR1 is SGHDT and CDR2 is YYEEEE in the germline V gene. The V and J ends lost 7 bases and 7 bases respectively, with 15 bases between them. This CDR3 is built from 14 residues. As DNA, the CDR3 is TGTGCCAGCGGGCGCGAAATCTTAAATTCACCCCTCCACTTT. Translated, it gives CASGREILNSPLHF.

The chain combines TRBV5-4 with TRBJ2-5; 14 nucleotides agree with TRBD2. CDR3 length: 16 amino acids. V was pared by 4 bases and J by 5 bases, with 7 bases of the junction left unmatched. The germline V gene has CDR1 SGHNT and CDR2 YYREEE (reference sequence). This CDR3 is CASSRLAGGPEETQYF. CDR3 coding DNA: TGTGCCAGCAGCAGACTAGCGGGGGGGCCGGAGGAGACCCAGTACTTC.

This clone was counted once. V is TRBV28 and J is TRBJ2-7, with TRBD1 as a possible D gene (6 bases). The CDR3 spans 13 residues. The V end was cut by 11 bases, the J end by 2 bases, with 16 bases between. Germline CDR1 MDHEN, CDR2 SYDVKM. CDR3 nucleotide sequence: TGTGCCGGTAGGGACACAACGACCTACGAGCAGTACTTC. This sequence encodes CAGRDTTTYEQYF.

The chain recombines TRBV4-1 with TRBJ2-2; 9 positions agree with TRBD1. The V gene's germline CDR1 is MGHRA and CDR2 YSYEKL. The V gene end was trimmed by 4 bases and the J gene end by 4 bases; junction bases not matched to a gene: 4. The CDR3 length is 15 residues. CDR3 in DNA: TGCGCCAGCAGCCGGACAGGGGTGCGCACCGGGGAGCTGTTTTTT. Encoded protein: CASSRTGVRTGELFF.

J is TRBJ1-6 and V is TRBV27; tentative D call: TRBD1 (5 bases). The CDR3 spans 16 residues. From germline, CDR1 is MNHEY and CDR2 SMNVEV (reference sequence). Trimming took 0 bases from V and 11 from J, leaving 17 bases between them. CDR3 DNA sequence: TGTGCCAGCAGTTTATCGAGGGAGGGGCGATGGACACCCCTCCACTTT. Protein sequence: CASSLSREGRWTPLHF.

The V and J genes are TRBV2 and TRBJ1-2, with 7 bases identical to TRBD1. This CDR3 comprises 14 residues. Unmatched junction bases numbered 6, after V lost 7 bases and J lost 1 base. Germline lookup yields CDR1 SNHLY and CDR2 FYNNEI. The CDR3: CASKDRAGNYGYTF. CDR3 sequence (DNA): TGTGCCAGCAAAGACAGGGCCGGTAACTATGGCTACACCTTC.

V is TRBV29-1 and J is TRBJ1-2; unclear D gene. With 7 bases removed from V and 1 base from J, the gap between germline ends came to 7 bases. CDR3 length: 11 amino acids. From germline, CDR1 is SQVTM and CDR2 ANQGSEA. CDR3 sequence (DNA): TGCAGCGCCTCAGTTAACTATGGCTACACCTTC. It encodes CSASVNYGYTF.

This clone appeared a single time. This chain joins TRBV5-6 and TRBJ2-3; D is possibly TRBD1 (6 bases). This CDR3 is built from 15 residues. The V and J ends lost 5 bases and 3 bases respectively, with 16 bases between them. Germline V gene lookup returns CDR1 SGHDT and CDR2 YYEEEE. CDR3 DNA sequence: TGTGCCAGCAGGCGTCGGCAGGGGTGGACAGATACGCAGTATTTT. It translates to CASRRRQGWTDTQYF.

The J gene is TRBJ1-5, the V gene TRBV2; possible D gene TRBD1, 5 bases. Trimming stripped 3 bases from V and 3 bases from J, with 12 bases between. This CDR3 contains 15 residues. Looked up from germline, CDR1 is SNHLY and CDR2 is FYNNEI. The CDR3 DNA follows: TGTGCCAGCAGTGATCGGAGGGGCTTCAATCAGCCCCAGCATTTT. It translates to CASSDRRGFNQPQHF.

The rearrangement joins TRBV5-1 to TRBJ2-5; D may be TRBD1 (6 bases). The CDR3 consists of 13 residues. CDR1 and CDR2 (germline): SGHRS, YFSETQ. V lost 0 bases and J 4 bases, leaving 7 bases between the germline ends. Here the CDR3 DNA reads TGCGCCAGCAGCTTGGACAGGGCAGAGACCCAGTACTTC. This gives the protein CASSLDRAETQYF.